These T cell receptor beta chains were read from a single sample in a study of cytomegalovirus exposure and HLA in healthy donors. Measured with immunoSEQ multiplex PCR; TCRdb has only the in-frame clones, and not every one. Of around 170,000 clones listed, just under 80% are singletons. Input material: PBMCs. The source is a woman in her forties or fifties in good health and CMV-seropositive. The CDR3 runs from the conserved cysteine through the conserved F or W. The D gene is left open where the match is weak. Clone size, where shown, is once, few, many, or a class for clones that have expanded.

length: 17
D: TRBD1
size: few
V: TRBV13
J: TRBJ1-2
DNA: TGTGCCAGCAGCCCGCGGGACAGGGGTTCCGCTAACTATGGCTACACCTTC
CDR3: CASSPRDRGSANYGYTF

length: 18
D: TRBD1
size: few
V: TRBV19
J: TRBJ2-5
DNA: TGTGCCAGTAGTATGTTTCCCACAGGGGGTTTTTTGGGGGAGACCCAGTACTTC
CDR3: CASSMFPTGGFLGETQYF

length: 16
D: -
size: once
V: TRBV7-6
J: TRBJ1-3
DNA: TGTGCCAGCAGCTTAGCGCGGGCAGGGGATGGAAACACCATATATTTT
CDR3: CASSLARAGDGNTIYF

length: 15
D: TRBD1
size: once
V: TRBV12-5
J: TRBJ2-7
DNA: TGTGCTAGTGGCCCCCACGCGGACAGGGTCCACGAGCAGTACTTC
CDR3: CASGPHADRVHEQYF

length: 13
D: -
size: -
V: TRBV25-1
J: TRBJ2-1
DNA: TGTGCCAGCAGTGAGCGGGGTCTCAATGAGCAGTTCTTC
CDR3: CASSERGLNEQFF

length: 16
D: -
size: -
V: TRBV5-1
J: TRBJ2-3
DNA: TGCGCCAGCATGTCTACAGGCCTGGGTGGCACAGATACGCAGTATTTT
CDR3: CASMSTGLGGTDTQYF

length: 13
D: -
size: -
V: TRBV10-3
J: TRBJ2-7
DNA: TGTGCCATAAGAACGACTCTCTCCTACGAGCAGTACTTC
CDR3: CAIRTTLSYEQYF

length: 14
D: TRBD1
size: -
V: TRBV7-2
J: TRBJ1-1
DNA: TGTGCCAGCAGCCGACAGGGGGCTGGCACTGAAGCTTTCTTT
CDR3: CASSRQGAGTEAFF

length: 14
D: -
size: -
V: TRBV28
J: TRBJ2-3
DNA: TGTGCCAGCTATGGGGGACTGTTCGGAGATACGCAGTATTTT
CDR3: CASYGGLFGDTQYF

length: 15
D: -
size: few
V: TRBV9
J: TRBJ2-3
DNA: TGTGCCAGCAGCCCCCGGACAGTAAGCACAGATACGCAGTATTTT
CDR3: CASSPRTVSTDTQYF

length: 16
D: -
size: -
V: TRBV11-2
J: TRBJ1-6
DNA: TGTGCCAGCAGCTTAGGCTTTACAGGGTTGGGTTCACCCCTCCACTTT
CDR3: CASSLGFTGLGSPLHF

length: 14
D: -
size: -
V: TRBV9
J: TRBJ2-2
DNA: TGTGCCAGCAGCGTAGTTGGGCAATCCGGGGAGCTGTTTTTT
CDR3: CASSVVGQSGELFF

length: 15
D: TRBD1
size: -
V: TRBV4-2
J: TRBJ2-2
DNA: TGTGCCAGCAGGTCGCTGGGACAGGGGACCGGGGAGCTGTTTTTT
CDR3: CASRSLGQGTGELFF

length: 13
D: TRBD1
size: -
V: TRBV5-1
J: TRBJ2-3
DNA: TGCGCCAGCAGCAAAACAGGGGTGGATACGCAGTATTTT
CDR3: CASSKTGVDTQYF

length: 14
D: TRBD2
size: -
V: TRBV19
J: TRBJ2-2
DNA: TGTGCCAGTAATGCGGGAGGAAGCACCGGGGAGCTGTTTTTT
CDR3: CASNAGGSTGELFF

length: 15
D: TRBD1
size: -
V: TRBV7-9
J: TRBJ1-1
DNA: TGTGCCAGCAGCTCATTAGGACAGGCGGGGACTGAAGCTTTCTTT
CDR3: CASSSLGQAGTEAFF

length: 17
D: TRBD2
size: -
V: TRBV7-9
J: TRBJ2-1
DNA: TGTGCCAGCAGCGGGATTCCGGGACTAGCGGGATCAAATGAGCAGTTCTTC
CDR3: CASSGIPGLAGSNEQFF

length: 14
D: -
size: -
V: TRBV7-9
J: TRBJ2-3
DNA: TGTGCCAGCCTCAAGGAGCGGGTTGCTGGTACGCAGTATTTT
CDR3: CASLKERVAGTQYF

length: 14
D: -
size: -
V: TRBV6-5
J: TRBJ2-1
DNA: TGTGCCAGCGGAGGGGGTAGGGGGCGCAATGAGCAGTTCTTC
CDR3: CASGGGRGRNEQFF

length: 15
D: TRBD2
size: -
V: TRBV7-2
J: TRBJ2-7
DNA: TGTGCCAGCAGCTTAAGGTCGGGAGGCGACTACGAGCAGTACTTC
CDR3: CASSLRSGGDYEQYF

length: 14
D: -
size: -
V: TRBV21-1
J: TRBJ1-2
DNA: TGTGCCAGCAGCAAAGATGCAGGGTGCGTGGGCTACACCTTC
CDR3: CASSKDAGCVGYTF

length: 15
D: TRBD1
size: -
V: TRBV28
J: TRBJ2-1
DNA: TGTGCCAGCACCCGACAGGGGGGGGCCTACAATGAGCAGTTCTTC
CDR3: CASTRQGGAYNEQFF

length: 14
D: -
size: few
V: TRBV5-1
J: TRBJ2-1
DNA: TGCGCCAGCAGCTCATTGCTACAGCTGGGTGAGCAGTTCTTC
CDR3: CASSSLLQLGEQFF

length: 14
D: -
size: -
V: TRBV5-1
J: TRBJ1-1
DNA: TGCGCCAGCAGCCCGTCCGCACCGGGGGGTGAAGCTTTCTTT
CDR3: CASSPSAPGGEAFF

length: 14
D: -
size: few
V: TRBV11-3
J: TRBJ1-1
DNA: TGTGCCAGCAGCTTATCAGGGTCGAACACTGAAGCTTTCTTT
CDR3: CASSLSGSNTEAFF

length: 12
D: -
size: -
V: TRBV6-5
J: TRBJ1-2
DNA: TGTGCCAGCAGTCCCCCTTCGGGGGGCTACACCTTC
CDR3: CASSPPSGGYTF

length: 16
D: TRBD1
size: few
V: TRBV4-3
J: TRBJ1-4
DNA: TGCGCCAGCAGCCAAGGGGCATCGGGACAGGGAGAAAAACTGTTTTTT
CDR3: CASSQGASGQGEKLFF

length: 13
D: -
size: -
V: TRBV10-3
J: TRBJ1-1
DNA: TGTGCCATCAGTGAGCTCCAGGGGACTGAAGCTTTCTTT
CDR3: CAISELQGTEAFF

length: 14
D: TRBD2
size: -
V: TRBV7-2
J: TRBJ2-7
DNA: TGTGCCAGCAGCCCTAGGACTAGTGGGGGCGAGCAGTACTTC
CDR3: CASSPRTSGGEQYF

length: 17
D: TRBD2
size: -
V: TRBV7-2
J: TRBJ2-1
DNA: TGTGCCAGCAGCTTGAGGACTAGCGGGAGTTACCACAATGAGCAGTTCTTC
CDR3: CASSLRTSGSYHNEQFF

length: 15
D: TRBD1
size: -
V: TRBV18
J: TRBJ1-1
DNA: TGTGCCAGCTCGGTCCAGGGGGCGCGGGTCACTGAAGCTTTCTTT
CDR3: CASSVQGARVTEAFF

length: 15
D: TRBD1
size: -
V: TRBV9
J: TRBJ1-2
DNA: TGTGCCAGCAGCGAGGGGACAGCCAATAACTATGGCTACACCTTC
CDR3: CASSEGTANNYGYTF

length: 15
D: TRBD1
size: -
V: TRBV29-1
J: TRBJ2-1
DNA: TGCAGCGTTGATTCCGGGACAGGACGATACAATGAGCAGTTCTTC
CDR3: CSVDSGTGRYNEQFF

length: 16
D: -
size: -
V: TRBV7-3
J: TRBJ2-7
DNA: TGTGCCAGCAGCCCAAATAGGGCAAGGGGCTCCTACGAGCAGTACTTC
CDR3: CASSPNRARGSYEQYF

length: 14
D: TRBD2
size: -
V: TRBV7-3
J: TRBJ2-1
DNA: TGTGCCAGCAGCCAAAGCGGGAGCGGCGATGAGCAGTTCTTC
CDR3: CASSQSGSGDEQFF

length: 14
D: TRBD1
size: -
V: TRBV7-2
J: TRBJ2-1
DNA: TGTGCCAGCAGCCAAGGACAGGGGGCGGATGAGCAGTTCTTC
CDR3: CASSQGQGADEQFF